There are a few counts of the clone carrying this T cell receptor (beta chain). Its antigen remains unknown. The CDR3 totals 11 residues. The V segment lost 1 base and the J segment 11 bases; nucleotides outside the gene matches: 3. The V gene's germline CDR1 is DFQATT and CDR2 SNEGSKA (reference sequence). Time point described: recipient sample about 28 days before transplant, after cytoreduction. The method was immunoSEQ multiplex PCR; TCRdb's version includes in-frame clones alone and lacks a portion of them. The table shows 45,000 to 60,000 clones, with just over 85% occurring only once. This specimen belongs to a study of T cell clonotyping in hematopoietic cell transplantation. Whole-study findings and limits: After transplant, recipient diversity fell while pathologically expanded clonotypes grew through day 180.

The TCR originated in a man in his 60s with biphenotypic leukemia. Some clones in this sample may be carry-over from other donors' samples. The V gene is TRBV20-1, the J gene TRBJ2-3; 7 nucleotides align to TRBD2. The material was peripheral blood mononuclear cells, obtained before stem cell transplant. The CDR3 DNA reads as TGCAGTGCTAGAGGCTTAGCGGGGCAGTATTTT. It yields the protein CSARGLAGQYF.